These 5 T cell receptor beta chains came from one sample sequenced in a study of T cells in Graves' hyperthyroidism and ophthalmopathy. Amplification of TCR beta CDR3 regions was performed using RNA transcripts as template. The HTBI primer set was used in a first-round RT-PCR of the TCR CDR3. TCRdb passed the multiplex PCR reads through MiXCR, listing each CDR3 protein once. The sample lists some 700,000 distinct CDR3 sequences, 17% seen once, with 15% in the top ten. The sample was blood. These receptors were collected from a man in his fifties or sixties with Graves' hyperthyroidism.

The J gene is TRBJ2-3, the V gene TRBV2; no reliable D call. CDR3 size: 14 residues. Germline values: CDR1 SNHLY, CDR2 FYNNEI. The V end lost 8 bases, the J end lost 1 base, and 13 bases lay between the germline ends. DNA of the CDR3: TGTGCCAGCGCTCGGGCCACCCGCACAGATACGCAGTATTTT. It specifies CASARATRTDTQYF.

The chain carries TRBV12-3 or TRBV12-4 and TRBJ2-2; weak D call: TRBD1 (6 bases). CDR3 length equals 14 residues. The V gene lost 5 bases and the J gene lost 5 bases, with 12 bases spanning the gap. For the CDR3, the DNA is TGTGCCAGCAGTCCAAGGACAGAAACCGGGGAGCTGTTTTTT. This encodes CASSPRTETGELFF.

This clonotype was picked up many times. CDR3 region: CASSQGTGFYGYTF. CDR3 bases: TGTGCCAGCAGCCAAGGGACAGGTTTCTATGGCTACACCTTC. The rearrangement uses TRBV3-1 and TRBJ1-2, with 7 bases identical to TRBD1. In germline, CDR1 is LGHDT, CDR2 YNNKEL (reference sequence). The CDR3 runs to 14 residues. The J segment lost 4 bases and the V segment lost 1 base, leaving 3 bases of the junction unmatched.

This clonotype was counted a few times. The chain couples TRBV11-2 to TRBJ1-3; D ambiguous. The CDR3 has 19 residues. Germline CDR1 reads SGHAT; CDR2 reads FQNNGV. V shed 5 bases and J shed 0 bases, with 23 bases lying between them. The chain's CDR3 is CASSNPPGSTRSSGNTIYF. In nucleotides, the CDR3 is TGTGCCAGCAGCAACCCTCCGGGCAGTACCCGGAGCTCTGGAAACACCATATATTTT.

This clonotype turned up a few times. The CDR3 nucleotides read TGTGCCAGCAGTCAGACAGGGAGTAATGAAGCTTTCTTT. It is translated as CASSQTGSNEAFF. J is TRBJ1-1 and V is TRBV5-6; 7 positions agree with TRBD1. The trim removed 5 bases at V and 7 bases at J, leaving 8 bases unmatched. Germline-derived CDR1 and CDR2 are SGHDT and YYEEEE. CDR3 size: 13 residues.